What follows describes a single T cell receptor (beta chain). Its antigen is undetermined. V shed 2 bases and J shed 1 base, with 3 bases lying between them. The CDR3 length is 13 residues. The V gene's germline CDR1 is SGHNT and CDR2 YENEEA. Clones were read by immunoSEQ multiplex PCR, and TCRdb kept only the in-frame ones, dropping some. The sample shows under 2,500 clones, 76% of them seen only once. The sample comes from a study of blood T cell dynamics during melanoma immunotherapy. Study-wide background: First-line therapy was either pembrolizumab or nivolumab with ipilimumab for metastatic melanoma.

Indicated time point: week 3, after first cycle of checkpoint inhibitor. The CD3+ CD4- CD8+ CD45RA- CD45RO-high CD27- CCR7- memory phenotype defined TIE cells. One draw preceded checkpoint blockade; another followed its first cycle at week 3. Broader study findings: The most clonal sorted CD8+ subset, immune-effector cells, was closest to cell-free DNA CDR3 sequences.

The rearrangement uses TRBV11-3 and TRBJ2-1; D is unresolved. The material was CD8+ T cells from blood, obtained from a patient treated with checkpoint blockade. This sequence was found in a human donor with melanoma. CDR3 protein: CASSLTSYNEQFF. The CDR3 nucleotides are TGTGCCAGCAGCTTAACTTCCTACAATGAGCAGTTCTTC.